This TCR beta chain was obtained from a study of T cell changes during pregnancy in multiple sclerosis. TCRdb keeps only in-frame clones here, not all; method: immunoSEQ multiplex PCR. The data hold tens of thousands of clones, with around 93% observed a single time. The germline V gene has CDR1 SGHRS and CDR2 YFSETQ. J gave up 3 bases and V 4 bases, and 8 bases lay outside the gene matches. The CDR3 runs 16 residues. The J gene is TRBJ2-5, the V gene TRBV5-1, with 11 bases fitting TRBD2. The sequenced sample was CD4+ T cells from peripheral blood mononuclear cells, obtained before pregnancy. The TCR sequence derives from a female donor with multiple sclerosis, enrolled in a pregnancy study. CDR3 nucleotide sequence: TGCGCCAGCAGCCGGAGACTAGCGGGACAAGAAGAGACCCAGTACTTC. Translating it yields CASSRRLAGQEETQYF.